This T cell receptor (beta chain) is from a study of T cell repertoires in cytomegalovirus infection (dated by TCRdb to the late 2010s). Study-level background: Peptide stimulations targeted recently identified HLA-C-restricted CMV epitopes, whose presentation resists viral immunomodulation, together with well-studied HLA-B-restricted epitopes. Donor HLA type was relevant to the analysis, because carriage of CMV infection together with the matching HLA type was indicated by public TCR beta signatures. Broader findings and caveats from the paper: The ex vivo response was dominated by HLA-C-restricted CMV-specific TCR beta clonotypes, which also provided the single most frequent clonotype in two of eight donors. Carriers of CMV infection plus the relevant HLA type were discriminated by the cumulative frequency of public TCR beta family members in the study cohort and in an independent roughly 320-donor cohort.

Only a few counts were recorded for this clonotype. Its antigen is still unknown. One base away there is no much larger clone; base qualities are not given. Per the germline V gene, SGHDN is the CDR1 and FVKESK is the CDR2. The CDR3 starts with the cysteine, ends with the phenylalanine, and has 18 residues. Only CDR3 DNA is held: 54 bases, read in frame from base 1. Trimming accounts for 0 bases at V and 12 bases at J, while the number of junction bases matched to no gene is 18. The treatment or condition label for this specimen denotes: in vitro stimulation with specific CMV peptide epitopes to enrich CMV-specific T cells. The sample was run on an Illumina HiSeq 1500. TCRdb passed the public sequencing reads through fastp at Q25 and MiXCR, retaining productive beta sequences. Identical CDR3 protein sequences are pooled into one entry, listed with their most common genes and DNA. Counted in this sample were around 710,000 distinct CDR3 sequences; 25% to 35% of them appeared once. The ten top clones hold around 13% of the sample.

The sample consisted of cultured CD8+ T cells from PBMCs, taken from culture after CMV antigen stimulation. This TCR derives from a human donor in good health (CMV status not recorded). Some clones in this sample may be carry-over from other donors' samples. The chain links TRBV14 with TRBJ2-1; 9 central bases correspond to TRBD1. This receptor carries the CDR3 CASSQDSLWDRVKGGQFF. The DNA is as follows: TGTGCCAGCAGCCAAGATTCCCTTTGGGACAGGGTGAAGGGGGGGCAGTTCTTC.